This TCR beta chain was documented in a study of OX40 agonist ivuxolimab in advanced cancers. The germline V gene has CDR1 SGHNT and CDR2 YYREEE (reference sequence). V lost 3 bases to trimming and J lost 6 bases; unmatched junction nucleotides: 3. The CDR3 extends over 12 amino acids. Some clones are missing from TCRdb's copy, which holds only in-frame ones; the method was immunoSEQ multiplex PCR. The sample comprises about 76,000 clones, approximately 86% of which are singletons, and around 1.8% rests with the top ten. This TCR derives from an adult with an advanced solid tumor such as melanoma, head and neck, liver or kidney cancer. V gene TRBV5-4 combines with J gene TRBJ2-7; 7 bases are a match to TRBD1. Material: CD4+ or CD8+ T cells sorted from blood, obtained in a trial of the OX40 agonist ivuxolimab. The CDR3 DNA sequence: TGTGCCAGCAGCTACAGGGGAGTCGAGCAGTACTTC. Translation: CASSYRGVEQYF. The full variable domain, rest sourced from reference TRBV5-4 and TRBJ2-7, is ETGVTQSPTHLIKTRGQQVTLRCSSQSGHNTVSWYQQALGQGPQFIFQYYREEENGRGNFPPRFSGLQFPNYSSELNVNALELDDSALYLCASSYRGVEQYFGPGTRLTVT.